This is a list of T cell receptor beta chains from one sample in a study of T-cell reconstitution after alpha-beta-depleted transplantation in children. MiXCR was run by TCRdb on the PCR reads, yielding one entry per CDR3 protein. The data hold 230,000 or so distinct CDR3 sequences, with 9.5% to 15% observed a single time. The sequenced sample was PBMCs from the stem cell graft donor, obtained from the stem cell graft. The receptors shown here come from a human donor who donated a stem cell graft to a child with acute lymphoblastic leukemia. The CDR3 runs from the conserved cysteine through the conserved F or W.

V gene	J gene	CDR3 protein
TRBV10-3	TRBJ2-2	CAILDSPNTGELFF
TRBV20-1	TRBJ2-1	CSAPPAGGPQSYNEQFF
TRBV11-2	TRBJ1-6	CASATLGQGRSPLHF
TRBV12-3/TRBV12-4	TRBJ2-6	CASSLFSSSGANVLTF
TRBV9	TRBJ2-7	CASSPWATPHYEQYF
TRBV7-2	TRBJ2-7	CASSLTSGGSPYEQYF
TRBV12-3/TRBV12-4	TRBJ1-5	CASSSSRVSQPQHF
TRBV29-1	TRBJ2-4	CSVVSRVLLRQGHKNIQYF
TRBV20-1	TRBJ2-1	CSARGQNHSYNEQFF
TRBV20-1	TRBJ2-1	CSAQKTLYHNEQFF
TRBV20-1	TRBJ2-1	CSARDRLTSGRTSWNEQFF
TRBV7-9	TRBJ2-6	CASSLPLGQGSSFSGANVLTF
TRBV12-3/TRBV12-4	TRBJ2-5	CASSLNRGYETQYF
TRBV28	TRBJ2-1	CASTDETQGMHEQFF
TRBV4-2	TRBJ1-2	CAISPGQGYGYTF
TRBV7-9	TRBJ2-7	CASSLGGGGIMTYEQYF
TRBV6-5	TRBJ2-2	CASSPGQGYTGELFF
TRBV29-1	TRBJ2-3	CSVERGSAPDTQYF
TRBV9	TRBJ1-1	CASSSRDTEAFF
TRBV4-2	TRBJ2-2	CASSPDSGGQGTGELFF
TRBV5-5	TRBJ2-7	CASSSTSATTYEQYF
TRBV5-6	TRBJ2-1	CASSLWPVVLYNEQFF
TRBV28	TRBJ2-3	CASSTPGQGDADTQYF
TRBV25-1	TRBJ1-1	CASSVSEAVSNTEAFF
TRBV10-3	TRBJ1-3	CAIRVSSGNTIYF
TRBV27	TRBJ2-7	CASSLGAFSYEQYF
TRBV11-2	TRBJ1-1	CASSLVPGGTEAFF
TRBV10-3	TRBJ2-5	CAIRGRTGGRQETQYF
TRBV20-1	TRBJ2-5	CSARDWQGDRETQYF
TRBV12-3/TRBV12-4	TRBJ2-3	CASSFGTGVGDTQYF
TRBV4-2	TRBJ1-1	CASSQAPGPNTEAFF
TRBV5-7	TRBJ1-3	CASSLVVSGNTIYF
TRBV5-1	TRBJ2-2	CASSWDRAWDGELFF
TRBV28	TRBJ2-7	CASSAAQIEQYF
TRBV18	TRBJ2-7	CASSTRDTFYEQYF
TRBV20-1	TRBJ1-5	CSATTVTGAVGQPQHF
TRBV12-3/TRBV12-4	TRBJ1-2	CASSPDRGQADYGYTF
TRBV28	TRBJ2-7	CASRNYYEQYF
TRBV12-3/TRBV12-4	TRBJ2-3	CASRVLTGPTDTQYF
TRBV10-3	TRBJ1-2	CAISQGQAKGYTF
TRBV6-5	TRBJ1-1	CASSYSSFWGEVNTEAFF
TRBV3-1	TRBJ1-1	CASSQGPGQGGSEAFF
TRBV4-2	TRBJ2-1	CASSLKTGSSNEQFF
TRBV9	TRBJ1-6	CASSTDGASPLHF
TRBV9	TRBJ2-1	CASSELAGSSHNEQFF
TRBV9	TRBJ1-5	CASSPTAGESQPQHF
TRBV20-1	TRBJ2-7	CSAWGSSSYEQYF
TRBV28	TRBJ2-2	CASSLFRDSYTGELFF
TRBV7-9	TRBJ1-4	CASSTGIPPSNEKLFF
TRBV12-3/TRBV12-4	TRBJ2-7	CASTRGGGSNEQYF
TRBV20-1	TRBJ2-1	CSAREYRGNSYNEQFF
TRBV7-2	TRBJ2-2	CASSLYRAATGELFF
TRBV11-2	TRBJ2-1	CASSSRPGGPYNEQFF
TRBV5-5	TRBJ1-2	CASSPGQGYGYTF
TRBV7-9	TRBJ1-5	CASSNRTGGQPQHF
TRBV20-1	TRBJ2-7	CSALRSGPLYEQYF
TRBV6-1	TRBJ1-1	CASSGRQGANTEAFF
TRBV7-9	TRBJ1-5	CASRQDNQPQHF
TRBV19	TRBJ2-3	CASSIVGTAQYF